Reported below is one T cell receptor (beta chain). This entry belongs to a study of blood T cell repertoires in COVID-19. About the research overall: Sources were T cells, B-cell-depleted T cells, or PBMCs; the material itself was cDNA or gDNA.

V gave up 6 bases and J gave up 0 bases, with 15 bases separating them. Germline CDR1 and CDR2: SEHNR and FQNEAQ (reference sequence). This CDR3 region has 16 residues. As originally analysed: For nucleated cells, counts were estimated from reference gene primer amplification. Assay used: immunoSEQ multiplex PCR; TCRdb lists only in-frame clones, some missing. That table furnishes V, J and clone size, whereas the DNA furnished D and trimming. The table shows over 75,000 clones, with roughly 83% occurring only once. The clonotype originates from a human donor in a cohort sampled during active COVID-19. The chain employs TRBV7-9 and TRBJ2-1; D is possibly TRBD1 (6 bases). Sequencing input: peripheral blood. CDR3 DNA sequence: TGTGCCAGCAGAACGGGACAACCGAGCTCCTACAATGAGCAGTTCTTC. This translates into CASRTGQPSSYNEQFF.